Below, 22 T cell receptor beta chains from the same sample are listed, as sequenced in a study of OX40 agonist ivuxolimab in advanced cancers. Using immunoSEQ multiplex PCR, the repertoire was profiled, and TCRdb retains in-frame clones only, with some absent. The table records some 100,000 clones, about nine tenths of them present only once. The source was CD4+ or CD8+ T cells sorted from blood, collected in a trial of the OX40 agonist ivuxolimab. The receptors here all came from an adult with an advanced solid tumor such as melanoma, head and neck, liver or kidney cancer.

This chain uses TRBV6-1 with TRBJ2-3; 7 bases fit TRBD1. The CDR3 runs to 13 residues. V dropped 6 bases and J dropped 3; count of bases not matched to a gene: 3. Germline CDR1 is MNHNS and CDR2 is SASEGT. CDR3 in amino acids: CASRQTGTDTQYF. CDR3 sequence (DNA): TGTGCCAGCAGGCAGACAGGGACAGATACGCAGTATTTT.

The chain combines TRBV4-1 with TRBJ2-4, with 9 bases matching TRBD2. V trimming: 3 bases; J trimming: 5 bases; junction bases outside the gene matches: 11. The CDR3 sequence is 17 residues long. Germline loops: CDR1 MGHRA, CDR2 YSYEKL. As DNA, the CDR3 is TGCGCCAGCAGCCAGATTACTGGCGGGAGGGTCCAAAACATTCAGTACTTC. As protein: CASSQITGGRVQNIQYF.

The chain combines TRBV18 with TRBJ2-3; 8 positions agree with TRBD1. V lost 0 bases, J lost 0 bases, and 2 bases stayed unmatched. This CDR3 region has 16 residues. Germline CDR1 is KGHSH and CDR2 is LQKENI. Here the CDR3 reads CASSPPTGASTDTQYF. The CDR3 region has the DNA TGTGCCAGCTCACCACCGACAGGGGCGAGCACAGATACGCAGTATTTT.

As concerns this clone: Given a much more abundant clone one base away, this may be a read error. V usage is TRBV6-4 and J usage is TRBJ1-1, with a tentative D call TRBD1 (6 bases). CDR3 length equals 13 residues. V lost 6 bases and J 1 base, leaving 9 bases between the germline ends. CDR1 is MRHNA and CDR2 is SNTAGT in the germline V gene. CDR3: CASSAQGNTEAFF. The CDR3 DNA reads as TGTGCCAGCAGCGCACAGGGGAACACTGAAGCTTTCTTT.

V usage is TRBV4-1 and J usage is TRBJ2-5; 16 nucleotides agree with TRBD2. With V trimmed by 0 bases and J by 3 bases, 4 bases remained unmatched. Germline-derived CDR1 and CDR2 are MGHRA and YSYEKL. This CDR3 spans 18 amino acids. CDR3 residues: CASSQDRGTSGREETQYF. As DNA, the CDR3 is TGCGCCAGCAGCCAAGACCGGGGGACTAGCGGGAGGGAAGAGACCCAGTACTTC.

This clone was seen a few times. The V and J genes are TRBV6-1 and TRBJ2-3; weak D call: TRBD2 (6 bases). Looked up from germline, CDR1 is MNHNS and CDR2 is SASEGT. The CDR3 is made up of 18 amino acids. Trimming took 1 base from V and 0 from J, leaving 17 bases between them. The CDR3 sequence: CASSEERRVRGSTDTQYF. The CDR3 DNA reads as TGTGCCAGCAGTGAAGAGCGACGGGTGCGGGGTAGCACAGATACGCAGTATTTT.

This clone has just a few counts. The chain joins TRBV5-5 to TRBJ2-5; either TRBD1 or TRBD2 may fit D (5 bases each). CDR1 is SGHKS, CDR2 YYEKEE, per germline (reference sequence). The CDR3 totals 15 residues. V lost 4 bases and J lost 2, with 15 bases in between. CDR3 bases: TGTGCCAGCAGCCTGGGACCTAGAGTACAAGAGACCCAGTACTTC. This encodes CASSLGPRVQETQYF.

V usage is TRBV9 and J usage is TRBJ1-1, with D maybe TRBD1 (6 bases). V lost 3 bases to trimming and J lost 4 bases, with 16 bases between them. Germline CDR1 is SGDLS and CDR2 is YYNGEE. This CDR3 is built from 15 residues. The CDR3 protein is CASSATMTGSTEAFF. In DNA form, the CDR3 reads TGTGCCAGCAGCGCCACCATGACAGGAAGCACTGAAGCTTTCTTT.

This clone was seen only once. This chain connects TRBV11-2 to TRBJ1-1; no firm D call. The ends were cut back, 1 base at V and 9 bases at J, with 6 bases in the middle. This CDR3 has 11 amino acids. CDR1 and CDR2 (germline): SGHAT, FQNNGV. The CDR3 DNA sequence: TGTGCCAGCAGCTTAGGACAAAAAGCTTTCTTT. Amino acids: CASSLGQKAFF.

The genes are TRBV29-1 and TRBJ1-1, with D possibly being TRBD1 (6 bases). Trimming took 3 bases from V and 4 from J, leaving 15 bases between them. Germline V gene sequence: CDR1 SQVTM, CDR2 ANQGSEA. This CDR3 is 14 amino acids long. CDR3 sequence: CSVEFQGQGTEAFF. CDR3 DNA sequence: TGCAGCGTTGAGTTCCAGGGGCAAGGCACTGAAGCTTTCTTT. The full variable domain, in which reference TRBV29-1 and TRBJ1-1 provide the parts outside the CDR3, is SAVISQKPSRDICQRGTSLTIQCQVDSQVTMMFWYRQQPGQSLTLIATANQGSEATYESGFVIDKFPISRPNLTFSTLTVSNMSPEDSSIYLCSVEFQGQGTEAFFGQGTRLTVV.

The V call is TRBV5-4, the J call TRBJ2-5, with D unresolved. The ends were cut back, 2 bases at V and 3 bases at J, with 8 bases in the middle. This CDR3 is 13 amino acids long. Germline V gene lookup returns CDR1 SGHNT and CDR2 YYREEE (reference sequence). CDR3 nucleotides: TGTGCCAGCAGCTTTTGGCTTGAAGAGACCCAGTACTTC. It translates to CASSFWLEETQYF.

This clone was recorded many times. The V call is TRBV19, the J call TRBJ2-2, with D uncertain. This CDR3 comprises 11 residues. CDR1 is LNHDA and CDR2 is SQIVND in the germline V gene (reference sequence). V gave up 7 bases and J gave up 6 bases, with 6 bases separating them. The CDR3 DNA follows: TGTGCCAGTACCCAGTCCGGGGAGCTGTTTTTT. This sequence encodes CASTQSGELFF.

This clone came up once. The V and J genes are TRBV15 and TRBJ1-4; tentatively, D is TRBD1 (5 bases). Germline V gene lookup returns CDR1 LNHNV and CDR2 YYDKDF (reference sequence). V dropped 9 bases and J dropped 2 bases, with 19 bases sitting between them. The CDR3 has 16 residues. The DNA for the CDR3 is TGTGCCACTACCGGGGCCGCTCGCCAGACTAATGAAAAACTGTTTTTT. This translates into CATTGAARQTNEKLFF.

This chain connects TRBV20-1 to TRBJ1-2; D not resolved. Germline V gene sequence: CDR1 DFQATT, CDR2 SNEGSKA (reference sequence). This CDR3 is 11 amino acids long. V shed 0 bases and J shed 8 bases, with 7 bases lying between them. The CDR3 loop reads CSARDLEGYTF. For the CDR3, the DNA is TGCAGTGCTAGAGATCTTGAGGGCTACACCTTC.

The chain joins TRBV5-1 to TRBJ2-1; D might be TRBD2 (6 bases). Germline CDR1 SGHRS, CDR2 YFSETQ. Trimming shortened V by 4 bases and J by 0 bases, and 14 bases separated the two germline ends. This CDR3 has 16 residues. Here the CDR3 reads CASSPSEGGSYNEQFF. CDR3 coding DNA: TGCGCCAGCAGCCCCTCCGAGGGAGGCTCCTACAATGAGCAGTTCTTC.

This clone has only a few counts. The V call is TRBV29-1, the J call TRBJ1-1; TRBD1 agrees at 9 bases. V lost 6 bases, J lost 11 bases, and 7 bases stayed unmatched. The CDR3 sequence is 11 residues long. From germline, CDR1 is SQVTM and CDR2 ANQGSEA. The CDR3 reads CSVLQGAWAFF. In DNA form, the CDR3 reads TGCAGCGTCCTACAGGGGGCCTGGGCTTTCTTT.

The chain employs TRBV6-1 and TRBJ2-5; D perhaps matches TRBD1 (6 bases). V gave up 3 bases and J gave up 5 bases, with 13 bases separating them. Germline CDR1 and CDR2: MNHNS and SASEGT. The CDR3 extends over 14 amino acids. The DNA of the CDR3 is TGTGCCAGCAGTGAGGGGGCCACTTGGGAGACCCAGTACTTC. Its translation is CASSEGATWETQYF.

This clone was recorded once. The gene calls are TRBV5-1 and TRBJ2-1; maybe TRBD1 (6 bases). Germline lookup yields CDR1 SGHRS and CDR2 YFSETQ. V was clipped by 4 bases and J by 4 bases, with 9 bases between them. CDR3 length: 13 residues. CDR3 in amino acids: CASSTGQYNEQFF. CDR3 DNA: TGCGCCAGCAGCACCGGACAGTACAATGAGCAGTTCTTC.

This chain's CDR3 is CASSDILAGGDTQYF. The CDR3, as DNA: TGTGCCAGCAGTGATATACTAGCGGGAGGAGATACGCAGTATTTT. The V gene is TRBV6-1, the J gene TRBJ2-3; TRBD2 matches at 12 bases. J gave up 5 bases and V 3 bases, and 3 bases lay outside the gene matches. This CDR3 contains 15 residues. CDR1 and CDR2 from the germline V gene are MNHNS and SASEGT.

The rearrangement uses TRBV6-1 and TRBJ1-1, with D possibly matching TRBD1 (6 bases). Trimming left V 2 bases short and J 3 bases short, with 13 bases between. The CDR3 is 15 residues long. CDR1 and CDR2 from the germline V gene are MNHNS and SASEGT. CDR3 in DNA: TGTGCCAGCAGTGAAAGGGGGGCGCTGGACACTGAAGCTTTCTTT. Translation gives CASSERGALDTEAFF.

The rearrangement links TRBV11-2 to TRBJ2-7; D unclear. V was trimmed by 2 bases and J by 7 bases, leaving 15 bases between them. Germline loops: CDR1 SGHAT, CDR2 FQNNGV. The CDR3 totals 14 residues. This chain's CDR3 is CASSLRDARREQYF. In DNA form, the CDR3 reads TGTGCCAGCAGCTTAAGGGATGCGAGACGGGAGCAGTACTTC.

The V gene is TRBV18, the J gene TRBJ1-4, with D possibly being TRBD1 (5 bases). Germline assignment: CDR1 KGHSH and CDR2 LQKENI. The V end lost 6 bases, the J end lost 3 bases, and 14 bases lay between the germline ends. The CDR3 consists of 15 residues. The DNA of the CDR3 is TGTGCCAGCTCCCCCGGGACGGCCTCTAATGAAAAACTGTTTTTT. Translation gives CASSPGTASNEKLFF.